This T cell receptor beta chain was documented in a study of T cell clusters in autoimmune cytopenias. By frequency, this clonotype registers medium-sized (0.01 to 0.1%). TRB was amplified by touch-down multiplex PCR, primer pools A and B combined. After re-calling the multiplex PCR reads, TCRdb lists one entry per CDR3 protein, DNA absent. The sample features some 950 distinct CDR3 sequences, with over 20% in its top ten. TRB was amplified from 250 ng of peripheral blood genomic DNA per sample. In germline, CDR1 is MNHEY, CDR2 SMNVEV (reference sequence). CDR3 length: 15 residues. These data were also reused for a study on T cell repertoires in aging, cancer and after chemotherapy. This second report adds: In healthy donors, age-related TCR diversity loss mainly reflected lost richness.

The receptor's source is a human donor with chronic lymphocytic leukemia. Sequenced material: peripheral blood. This rearrangement joins TRBV27 to TRBJ1-5. Here the CDR3 reads CASSLSQPRNQPQHF.